Below, 17 T cell receptor beta chains from the same sample are listed, as sequenced in a study of T-cell reconstitution after alpha-beta-depleted transplantation in children. Molecular barcoding with unique molecular identifiers was used for the TCRbeta library. MiXCR, run by TCRdb on the PCR reads, gives a single entry per CDR3 protein. The table has about 20,000 distinct CDR3 sequences, under 13% seen once. Sequences were derived from PBMCs from the stem cell graft donor, sampled from the stem cell graft. The receptor set was obtained from a human donor who donated a stem cell graft to a child with chronic granulomatous disease.

This clonotype was seen repeatedly, ten times or more. The gene calls are TRBV7-2 and TRBJ2-2; D possibly corresponds to TRBD2 (7 bases). V was trimmed by 5 bases and J by 7 bases, leaving 17 bases between them. The CDR3 extends over 15 amino acids. Germline V gene lookup returns CDR1 SGHTA and CDR2 FQGNSA. The CDR3 protein is CASSPMSGGRGELFF. The CDR3, as DNA: TGTGCCAGCAGCCCCATGTCCGGGGGGCGCGGGGAGCTGTTTTTT.

Of note for this clonotype: This CDR3 fails to terminate in the conserved phenylalanine or tryptophan, so it likely reflects a read error. This chain links TRBV29-1 with TRBJ2-1; D may be TRBD1 (5 bases). Germline CDR1 reads SQVTM; CDR2 reads ANQGSEA. The V end was cut by 4 bases, the J end by 8 bases, with 12 bases between. The CDR3 is made up of 12 amino acids. DNA for the CDR3: TGCAGCGTTGTTCCTCAGGGTTATGAGCAGTTCTTG. It encodes CSVVPQGYEQFL.

Ten or more counts support this clonotype. A single base separates this from a much larger clone, so it may be a read error. The chain uses TRBV12-3 or TRBV12-4 and TRBJ2-4; 13 bases are a match to TRBD2. CDR3 size: 16 residues. The chain's CDR3 is CASSLGLAGLGNSQYF. CDR3 DNA: TGTGCCAGCAGTCTGGGACTAGCGGGGCTCGGAAACAGTCAGTACTTC.

At least ten counts were recorded for this clonotype. The rearrangement joins TRBV7-8 to TRBJ2-7; D could derive from TRBD1 or TRBD2 (5 bases each). This CDR3 has 14 amino acids. Germline V gene sequence: CDR1 SGHVS, CDR2 FQNEAQ. V was shortened by 5 bases and J by 2 bases, with 13 bases between the two germline ends. The CDR3 protein is CASSPRDGTYEQYF. CDR3 DNA: TGTGCCAGCAGCCCTAGGGACGGCACCTACGAGCAGTACTTC.

This clonotype was seen ten or more times. This sequence joins TRBV20-1 and TRBJ2-7, with TRBD2 matching 8 bases. CDR1 is DFQATT and CDR2 is SNEGSKA in the germline V gene (reference sequence). V was pared by 3 bases and J by 0 bases, with 16 bases of the junction left unmatched. This CDR3 comprises 18 residues. DNA for the CDR3: TGCAGTGCTAGGGGCAGGTTACGGAAGCGGGGGCCCTCCTACGAGCAGTACTTC. This gives the protein CSARGRLRKRGPSYEQYF.

This clonotype was detected ten times or more. The chain carries TRBV15 and TRBJ2-1; a possible D gene is TRBD2 (6 bases). CDR3 length: 12 residues. Germline V lookup: CDR1 LNHNV, CDR2 YYDKDF (reference sequence). V was cut by 1 base and J by 8 bases, with 6 bases left in between. The CDR3 sequence: CATSRGGDEQFF. The CDR3 DNA reads as TGTGCCACCAGCAGAGGGGGGGATGAGCAGTTCTTC.

This clonotype was counted at least ten times. The chain carries TRBV7-7 and TRBJ2-3; D might be TRBD1 or TRBD2, each matching 5 bases. The CDR3 runs to 13 residues. Germline V lookup: CDR1 SSHAT, CDR2 FNYEAQ (reference sequence). Trimming stripped 0 bases from V and 6 bases from J, with 7 bases between. CDR3 loop: CASSLAEGDTQYF. Here the CDR3 DNA reads TGTGCCAGCAGCTTAGCCGAGGGGGATACGCAGTATTTT.

This clonotype was seen at least ten times. V gene TRBV20-1 combines with J gene TRBJ2-1; D gene unclear. This CDR3 contains 15 residues. V was pared by 1 base and J by 2 bases, with 12 bases between. Germline V gives CDR1 DFQATT, CDR2 SNEGSKA (reference sequence). CDR3 in DNA: TGCAGTGCTAGAGGGGTAGGGTTCACCTACAATGAGCAGTTCTTC. Encoded protein: CSARGVGFTYNEQFF.

The rearrangement links TRBV5-1 to TRBJ1-1; maybe TRBD1 (5 bases). The V end was cut by 4 bases, the J end by 3 bases, with 16 bases between. Per germline, CDR1 SGHRS and CDR2 YFSETQ. The CDR3 has 15 residues. Here the CDR3 DNA reads TGCGCCAGCAGCCTCCCTCTCGGGGGGGACACTGAAGCTTTCTTT. Translation: CASSLPLGGDTEAFF. The entire variable domain, with the rest obtained from reference TRBV5-1 and TRBJ1-1, is as follows: KAGVTQTPRYLIKTRGQQVTLSCSPISGHRSVSWYQQTPGQGLQFLFEYFSETQRNKGNFPGRFSGRQFSNSRSEMNVSTLELGDSALYLCASSLPLGGDTEAFFGQGTRLTVV.

V is TRBV6-2 or TRBV6-3 and J is TRBJ2-1; the D is unclear. V shed 0 bases and J shed 3 bases, with 0 bases lying between them. Germline V lookup: CDR1 MNHEY, CDR2 SVGEGT. This CDR3 comprises 12 residues. For the CDR3, the DNA is TGTGCCAGCAGTTACTCCTACAATGAGCAGTTCTTC. It codes for CASSYSYNEQFF.

This clonotype showed up many times. The chain joins TRBV7-9 to TRBJ2-3; 7 nucleotides line up with TRBD2. V lost 1 base, J lost 4 bases, and 5 bases stayed unmatched. Germline V CDR1 and CDR2: SEHNR, FQNEAQ (reference sequence). CDR3 length equals 15 residues. The DNA of the CDR3 is TGTGCCAGCAGCTTAGAAGCTGGGGGGGCAGATACGCAGTATTTT. Translating it yields CASSLEAGGADTQYF.

The V gene is TRBV5-1, the J gene TRBJ2-2; D possibly matches TRBD1 or TRBD2 (5 bases each). Trimming pared 7 bases from V and 0 bases from J, leaving 7 bases between. CDR3 length equals 13 residues. Germline CDR1 is SGHRS and CDR2 is YFSETQ. This CDR3 reads CASGTANTGELFF. DNA of the CDR3: TGCGCCAGCGGGACGGCGAACACCGGGGAGCTGTTTTTT.

This clonotype occurred a few times. V gene TRBV19 combines with J gene TRBJ2-7; TRBD1 matches at 10 bases. Unmatched junction bases numbered 8, after V lost 5 bases and J lost 4 bases. CDR1 LNHDA and CDR2 SQIVND come from the germline V gene (reference sequence). The CDR3 totals 15 residues. The CDR3: CASSRVGTGVYEQYF. CDR3 DNA sequence: TGTGCCAGTAGTCGCGTCGGGACAGGGGTTTACGAGCAGTACTTC. The full variable domain, completed using reference TRBV19 and TRBJ2-7, is DGGITQSPKYLFRKEGQNVTLSCEQNLNHDAMYWYRQDPGQGLRLIYYSQIVNDFQKGDIAEGYSVSREKKESFPLTVTSAQKNPTAFYLCASSRVGTGVYEQYFGPGTRLTVT.

The table lists this clonotype with many counts. The V call is TRBV4-3, the J call TRBJ1-5, with no clear D. The CDR3 covers 15 residues. Trimming cost V 0 bases and J 3 bases, with 9 bases left between them. The germline V gene has CDR1 LGHNA and CDR2 YSLEER. DNA of the CDR3: TGCGCCAGCAGCCAAGATAGAAGGGCCAATCAGCCCCAGCATTTT. It is translated as CASSQDRRANQPQHF.

This clonotype has ten or more counts. The chain carries TRBV28 and TRBJ2-3; possibly TRBD1 or TRBD2 for D (5 bases each). The length of the CDR3 is 16 residues. Deletions cut 2 bases from V and 4 bases from J, with 16 bases between. The germline V gene encodes CDR1 MDHEN and CDR2 SYDVKM. The CDR3 here is CASSLALPGPADTQYF. The CDR3 DNA follows: TGTGCCAGCAGTTTAGCCCTCCCGGGGCCGGCAGATACGCAGTATTTT.

Ten or more counts support this clonotype. V gene TRBV20-1 combines with J gene TRBJ2-1; 13 bases match TRBD2. Germline CDR1 DFQATT, CDR2 SNEGSKA (reference sequence). The CDR3 runs to 13 residues. The CDR3 spells CSSRTSGGDEQFF. In nucleotides, the CDR3 is TGCAGCTCCCGGACTAGCGGGGGAGATGAGCAGTTCTTC.

This clonotype was seen repeatedly, ten times or more. The chain joins TRBV29-1 to TRBJ1-2; 10 positions agree with TRBD1. CDR1 is SQVTM and CDR2 is ANQGSEA in the germline V gene. J was trimmed by 5 bases and V by 6 bases; bases with no gene match: 12. This CDR3 has 15 residues. The DNA for the CDR3 is TGCAGCGTCCGGACGCCAGGGACAGGGGATTATGGCTACACCTTC. It is translated as CSVRTPGTGDYGYTF.